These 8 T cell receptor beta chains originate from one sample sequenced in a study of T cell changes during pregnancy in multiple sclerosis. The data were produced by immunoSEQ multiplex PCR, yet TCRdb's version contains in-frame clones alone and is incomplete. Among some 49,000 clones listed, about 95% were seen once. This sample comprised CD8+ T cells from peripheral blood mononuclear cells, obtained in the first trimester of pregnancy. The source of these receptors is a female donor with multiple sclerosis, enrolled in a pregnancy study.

This CDR3 is CASSNPLRAHEAFF. DNA of the CDR3: TGTGCCAGCAGTAACCCCCTCAGGGCCCATGAAGCTTTCTTT. V usage is TRBV6-5 and J usage is TRBJ1-1; D is perhaps TRBD1 (5 bases). Germline V CDR1 and CDR2: MNHEY, SVGAGI. This CDR3 spans 14 amino acids. V dropped 5 bases and J dropped 7 bases, with 17 bases sitting between them.

The CDR3 bases are TGTGCCACTACGCGAGAGGGGACTAGCGGGGACGAGCAGTACTTC. Its translation: CATTREGTSGDEQYF. The chain has TRBV6-6 and TRBJ2-7, with 13 bases that match TRBD2. V dropped 10 bases and J dropped 5; count of bases not matched to a gene: 11. This CDR3 spans 15 amino acids. CDR1 is MNHNY, CDR2 SVGAGI, per germline (reference sequence).

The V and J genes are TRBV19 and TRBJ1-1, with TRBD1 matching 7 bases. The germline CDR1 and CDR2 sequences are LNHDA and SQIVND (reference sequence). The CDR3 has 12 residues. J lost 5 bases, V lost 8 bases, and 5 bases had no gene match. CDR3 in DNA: TGTGCCAGTGCGACAGGGTTGACTGAAGCTTTCTTT. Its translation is CASATGLTEAFF.

The CDR3 sequence: CASKRGTKFRRQFF. The CDR3 DNA is TGTGCCAGCAAAAGGGGGACAAAGTTCAGAAGGCAGTTCTTC. The rearrangement joins TRBV2 to TRBJ2-1, with D perhaps matching TRBD1 (6 bases). Germline V lookup: CDR1 SNHLY, CDR2 FYNNEI. This CDR3 contains 14 residues. V was shortened by 7 bases and J by 12 bases, with 22 bases between the two germline ends. The whole variable domain, filled in from reference TRBV2 and TRBJ2-1, reads EPEVTQTPSHQVTQMGQEVILRCVPISNHLYFYWYRQILGQKVEFLVSFYNNEISEKSEIFDDQFSVERPDGSNFTLKIRSTKLEDSAMYFCASKRGTKFRRQFFGPGTRLTVL.

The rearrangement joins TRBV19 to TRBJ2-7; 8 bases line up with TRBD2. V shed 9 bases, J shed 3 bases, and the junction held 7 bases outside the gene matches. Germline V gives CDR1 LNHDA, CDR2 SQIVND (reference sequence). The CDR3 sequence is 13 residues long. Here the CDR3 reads CASAPGGDYEQYF. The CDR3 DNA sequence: TGTGCCAGCGCCCCGGGGGGGGACTACGAGCAGTACTTC. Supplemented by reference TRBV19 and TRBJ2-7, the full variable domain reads DGGITQSPKYLFRKEGQNVTLSCEQNLNHDAMYWYRQDPGQGLRLIYYSQIVNDFQKGDIAEGYSVSREKKESFPLTVTSAQKNPTAFYLCASAPGGDYEQYFGPGTRLTVT.

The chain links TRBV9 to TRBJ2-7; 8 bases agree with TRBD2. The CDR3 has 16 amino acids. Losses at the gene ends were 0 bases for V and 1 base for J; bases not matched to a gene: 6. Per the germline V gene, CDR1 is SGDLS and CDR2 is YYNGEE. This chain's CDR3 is CASSVGSGRESYEQYF. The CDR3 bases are TGTGCCAGCAGCGTAGGGAGCGGGAGAGAATCCTACGAGCAGTACTTC.

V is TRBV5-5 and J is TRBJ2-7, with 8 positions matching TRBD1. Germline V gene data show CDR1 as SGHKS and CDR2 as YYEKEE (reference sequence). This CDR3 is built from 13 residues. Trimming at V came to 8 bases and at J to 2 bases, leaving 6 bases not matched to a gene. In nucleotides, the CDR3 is TGTGCCAGTTCAGGGGGCAGGACCTACGAGCAGTACTTC. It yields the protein CASSGGRTYEQYF.

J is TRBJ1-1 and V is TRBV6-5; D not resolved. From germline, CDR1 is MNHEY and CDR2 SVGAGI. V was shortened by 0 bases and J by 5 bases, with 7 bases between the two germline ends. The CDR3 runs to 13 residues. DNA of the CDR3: TGTGCCAGCAGTTACTCCCCGGGGACTGAAGCTTTCTTT. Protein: CASSYSPGTEAFF.